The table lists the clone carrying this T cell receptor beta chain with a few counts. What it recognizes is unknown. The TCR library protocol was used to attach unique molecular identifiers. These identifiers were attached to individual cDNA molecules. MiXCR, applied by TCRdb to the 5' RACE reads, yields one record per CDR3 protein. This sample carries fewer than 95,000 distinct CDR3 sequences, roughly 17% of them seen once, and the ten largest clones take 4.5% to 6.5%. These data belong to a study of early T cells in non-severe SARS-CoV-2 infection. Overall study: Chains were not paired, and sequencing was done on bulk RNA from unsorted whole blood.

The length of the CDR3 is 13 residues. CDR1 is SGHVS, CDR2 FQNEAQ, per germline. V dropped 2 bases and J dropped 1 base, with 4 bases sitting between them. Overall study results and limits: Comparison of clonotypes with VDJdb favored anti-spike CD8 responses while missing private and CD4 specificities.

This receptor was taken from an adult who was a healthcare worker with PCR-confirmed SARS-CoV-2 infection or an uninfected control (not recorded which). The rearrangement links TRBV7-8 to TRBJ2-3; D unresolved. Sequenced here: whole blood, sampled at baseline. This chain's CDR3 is CASSLLRTDTQYF. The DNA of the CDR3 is TGTGCCAGCAGCTTACTACGCACAGATACGCAGTATTTT.